Reported below is one TCR beta chain. As yet, its antigen is unknown. The data were obtained in a study of STAT3 mutations in large granular lymphocyte leukemia. Study-wide context: Approximately 40% of treated T-LGLL patients showed hematologic response to immunosuppression.

Average productive template count per sample was 35,000 to 50,000. The protocol was immunoSEQ multiplex PCR, while the TCRdb copy is restricted to in-frame clones and leaves out a portion. The data show roughly 46,000 clones, about 81% seen once. General study findings and limits: Samples missed the first appearance of the clone. Every T-cell large granular lymphocyte leukemia patient had at least one immunodominant TCR beta clonotype.

What was sequenced was PBMCs. The TCR comes from a human donor with T large granular lymphocyte leukemia. Some clones in this sample may be carry-over from other donors' samples.

This chain's CDR3 is CASSSPGENEQFF. The DNA for the CDR3 is TGTGCCAGCAGCTCCCCAGGGGAGAATGAGCAGTTCTTC. V gene TRBV6-6 combines with J gene TRBJ2-1; TRBD1 is a possible D gene (6 bases). V lost 6 bases to trimming and J lost 7 bases, with 13 bases between them. CDR1 MNHNY and CDR2 SVGAGI come from the germline V gene (reference sequence). The CDR3 loop spans 13 amino acids.